The 11 T cell receptor beta chains below come from one sample, sequenced in a study of human T cells and chemical hapten exposure. The time point was: healthy volunteer bleed at 2 weeks. Unfractionated whole blood yielded total RNA. One entry per CDR3 protein, called by TCRdb with MiXCR from the RACE reads. The sample contains about 93,000 distinct CDR3 sequences, just under 9% of which appear only once. What was sequenced was whole blood. The receptors were sampled from a female donor in good health. Some clones in this sample may be carry-over from other donors' samples.

This clonotype is a singleton in its sample. The chain recombines TRBV28 with TRBJ1-2; the match to TRBD1 covers 7 bases. Germline CDR1 is MDHEN and CDR2 is SYDVKM. The CDR3 loop spans 14 amino acids. The V and J ends lost 2 bases and 4 bases, in that order; junction bases with no gene match: 4. The CDR3 protein is CASSLKGGPYGYTF. In DNA form, the CDR3 reads TGTGCCAGCAGTTTAAAAGGGGGCCCCTATGGCTACACCTTC.

V and J are TRBV20-1 and TRBJ2-7; 10 nucleotides line up with TRBD1. Per germline, CDR1 DFQATT and CDR2 SNEGSKA (reference sequence). Trimming cost V 5 bases and J 4 bases; bases outside gene matches: 11. The CDR3 is made up of 15 amino acids. CDR3 DNA: TGCAGTGCTCCCCATAGACCGGGACAGGGGTACGAGCAGTACTTC. Translating gives CSAPHRPGQGYEQYF.

The rearrangement uses TRBV3-1 and TRBJ1-5; possible D gene TRBD1, 5 bases. Trimming cost V 5 bases and J 3 bases, with 11 bases left between them. CDR3 length: 14 residues. Germline lookup yields CDR1 LGHDT and CDR2 YNNKEL (reference sequence). This chain's CDR3 is CASSFRGDNQPQHF. DNA of the CDR3: TGTGCCAGCAGCTTCCGGGGGGACAATCAGCCCCAGCATTTT.

This clonotype has a count of ten or more. This sequence joins TRBV20-1 and TRBJ1-6; 8 bases are a match to TRBD1. After removal of 3 bases from V and 5 bases from J, the junction contained 3 bases not matched to a gene. The CDR3 is 14 residues long. The V gene's germline CDR1 is DFQATT and CDR2 SNEGSKA (reference sequence). The CDR3 spells CSASRDRHNSPLHF. The CDR3, as DNA: TGCAGTGCTAGCCGGGACAGGCATAATTCACCCCTCCACTTT.

This clonotype was counted only a few times. This rearrangement joins TRBV19 to TRBJ2-2; TRBD2 might be the D (5 bases). With 6 bases removed from V and 2 bases from J, the gap between germline ends came to 16 bases. The CDR3 runs to 16 residues. In germline, CDR1 is LNHDA, CDR2 SQIVND (reference sequence). The CDR3 sequence is CASRRVLAANTGELFF. The CDR3 coding sequence is TGTGCCAGTAGGAGGGTTCTAGCAGCAAACACCGGGGAGCTGTTTTTT.

This clonotype was found a few times. This chain joins TRBV4-2 and TRBJ2-7; 7 bases align to TRBD1. Per the germline V gene, CDR1 is LGHNA and CDR2 is YNFKEQ. The CDR3 is made up of 14 amino acids. Unmatched junction bases numbered 2, after V lost 3 bases and J lost 0 bases. The CDR3 here is CASSQDRYSYEQYF. In DNA, the CDR3 is TGTGCCAGCAGCCAGGACAGGTACTCCTACGAGCAGTACTTC.

This clonotype came up a few times. This chain links TRBV11-1 with TRBJ2-3; the match to TRBD2 covers 11 bases. The V and J ends lost 2 bases and 5 bases, in that order; junction bases with no gene match: 3. The CDR3 has 15 amino acids. Germline V lookup: CDR1 SGHAT, CDR2 FQDESV (reference sequence). Written as DNA, the CDR3 is TGTGCCAGCAGCTTAACTAGCGGGAGAAGAGATACGCAGTATTTT. Protein product: CASSLTSGRRDTQYF.

This clonotype occurred a few times. The CDR3 sequence is CSVAVPGTYEQYF. The DNA for the CDR3 is TGCAGCGTTGCAGTTCCAGGGACCTACGAGCAGTACTTC. The genes are TRBV29-1 and TRBJ2-7; D might be TRBD1 (5 bases). V was shortened by 4 bases and J by 2 bases, with 12 bases between the two germline ends. Per the germline V gene, CDR1 is SQVTM and CDR2 is ANQGSEA. This CDR3 region has 13 residues.

This chain joins TRBV23-1 and TRBJ2-7; D remains ambiguous. TRBV23-1 is classed as an ORF, of uncertain function. The CDR3 consists of 19 residues. The ends were cut back, 0 bases at V and 3 bases at J, with 24 bases in the middle. In nucleotides, the CDR3 is TGCGCCAGCAGTCAATCGCTGGAGCAGGAGACCTTAAGGGACTACGAGCAGTACTTC. As protein: CASSQSLEQETLRDYEQYF.

The V call is TRBV27, the J call TRBJ2-3, with 10 bases that match TRBD1. After removal of 10 bases from V and 3 bases from J, the junction contained 4 bases not matched to a gene. Germline V gives CDR1 MNHEY, CDR2 SMNVEV (reference sequence). This CDR3 has 13 residues. Here the CDR3 reads CATWTGGTDTQYF. The CDR3 DNA reads TGTGCCACCTGGACAGGGGGAACAGATACGCAGTATTTT.

This chain joins TRBV15 and TRBJ1-2; D is uncertain. Trimming left V 1 base short and J 2 bases short, with 8 bases between. CDR1 is LNHNV, CDR2 YYDKDF, per germline (reference sequence). This CDR3 is built from 14 residues. The CDR3 reads CATSRVRTNYGYTF. Here the CDR3 DNA reads TGTGCCACCAGCAGAGTCAGAACGAACTATGGCTACACCTTC.